The 30 T cell receptor beta chains below were found in one sample sequenced in a study of T-cell reconstitution after alpha-beta-depleted transplantation in children (dated by TCRdb to the mid-2010s). Read against the paper, the sample's treatment or condition label means: allogeneic hematopoietic cell transplantation with graft depleted of TCRalphabeta T cells and CD19 B cells. The library came from PCR. Sequenced using an Illumina HiSeq 2500. TCR libraries were prepared with molecular barcoding, using unique molecular identifiers to normalize TCRbeta repertoire quantification. The public sequencing data were trimmed at Q25 with fastp and processed into clonotypes with MiXCR by TCRdb, which kept only in-frame beta chains. Records with the same CDR3 protein are collapsed into one entry carrying the most frequent genes and DNA. The sample table records hundreds of thousands of distinct CDR3 sequences; around 15% of these occur just once. 25% to 30% of the sample is taken by the ten largest.

The sample here was PBMCs, mostly from graft donor cells, taken 360 days after TCRalphabeta/CD19-depleted stem cell transplant. These receptors were collected from a boy under two years old who had a stem cell transplant for Wiskott-Aldrich syndrome, so the T cells may come from the graft donor.

The CDR3 spells CASSLVTEIEQFF. The CDR3 nucleotides are TGCGCCAGCAGCTTGGTTACGGAGATAGAGCAGTTCTTC. This chain connects TRBV5-1 to TRBJ2-1; no reliable D call. The germline V and J ends were trimmed by 0 bases and 10 bases, with 11 bases remaining between them. This CDR3 has 13 amino acids. CDR1 and CDR2 from the germline V gene are SGHRS and YFSETQ.

This clonotype was recorded a few times. This chain links TRBV12-3 or TRBV12-4 with TRBJ2-1, with 10 nucleotides matching TRBD2. The CDR3 has 16 residues. The junction had 7 bases not matched to a gene; V was cut back by 6 bases and J by 2 bases. The chain's CDR3 is CASRSKREGAYNEQFF. CDR3 DNA: TGTGCCAGCAGGTCCAAGCGGGAGGGGGCCTACAATGAGCAGTTCTTC.

The chain has TRBV10-2 and TRBJ2-1; 13 bases are shared with TRBD2. The CDR3 runs to 18 residues. Germline-derived CDR1 and CDR2 are WSHSY and SAAADI. Germline trimming cut 2 bases from V and 4 bases from J; bases unmatched to any gene: 8. The CDR3 here is CASSEPQPGLAGYNEQFF. The DNA for the CDR3 is TGCGCCAGCAGTGAGCCGCAACCGGGACTAGCGGGATACAATGAGCAGTTCTTC.

The V call is TRBV20-1, the J call TRBJ2-1, with 9 bases matching TRBD1. Germline loops: CDR1 DFQATT, CDR2 SNEGSKA (reference sequence). V dropped 2 bases and J dropped 6; count of bases not matched to a gene: 14. This CDR3 comprises 17 residues. DNA for the CDR3: TGCAGTGCTAGAACCCTTCTCTCCGAGACAGGGGGCAATGAGCAGTTCTTC. It is translated as CSARTLLSETGGNEQFF.

This clonotype was seen repeatedly, ten times or more. The gene calls are TRBV5-1 and TRBJ1-1; possible D gene TRBD1, 5 bases. Trimming took off 2 bases at V and 2 bases at J, with 10 bases between the two ends. The germline gives CDR1 SGHRS, CDR2 YFSETQ. CDR3 size: 14 residues. The DNA of the CDR3 is TGCGCCAGCAGCTTTTCCGGGACCAACACTGAAGCTTTCTTT. Encoded protein: CASSFSGTNTEAFF.

This clonotype appeared a few times. The chain combines TRBV6-5 with TRBJ2-7; D gene ambiguous. V gave up 1 base and J gave up 3 bases, with 10 bases separating them. Per the germline V gene, CDR1 is MNHEY and CDR2 is SVGAGI. CDR3 length equals 14 residues. Written as DNA, the CDR3 is TGTGCCAGCAGTTACTATCTTTGGGGCTACGAGCAGTACTTC. Translation gives CASSYYLWGYEQYF.

This clonotype was seen more than once but under ten times. This chain connects TRBV4-1 to TRBJ2-7; the D gene could be TRBD1 or TRBD2 (5 bases each). In germline, CDR1 is MGHRA, CDR2 YSYEKL. Trimming pared 4 bases from V and 2 bases from J, leaving 15 bases between. The CDR3 has 15 amino acids. The CDR3: CASSRAWDVAYEQYF. The CDR3 nucleotides read TGCGCCAGCAGCCGGGCATGGGACGTCGCCTACGAGCAGTACTTC.

This clonotype was recorded a few times. The chain joins TRBV5-1 to TRBJ2-7; D not certain. Trimming cost V 4 bases and J 2 bases, with 10 bases left between them. CDR3 length: 13 amino acids. Germline V CDR1 and CDR2: SGHRS, YFSETQ. The CDR3 DNA reads as TGCGCCAGCAGCCAAGGATCTACCTACGAGCAGTACTTC. This gives the protein CASSQGSTYEQYF.

The chain carries TRBV6-1 and TRBJ2-7, with D perhaps TRBD1 (6 bases). This CDR3 spans 14 amino acids. The germline gives CDR1 MNHNS, CDR2 SASEGT. The germline V and J ends were trimmed by 4 bases and 4 bases, with 14 bases remaining between them. The CDR3 protein is CASSVTGALYEQYF. The CDR3 nucleotides are TGTGCCAGCAGTGTGACAGGAGCCTTATACGAGCAGTACTTC.

This clonotype was detected only a few times. This chain links TRBV11-2 with TRBJ2-1; 14 bases line up with TRBD2. V shed 4 bases, J shed 1 base, and the junction held 6 bases outside the gene matches. From germline, CDR1 is SGHAT and CDR2 FQNNGV. This CDR3 has 18 residues. CDR3 coding DNA: TGTGCCAGCAGCTCGTTACGGACTAGCGGGAGGTCCTACAATGAGCAGTTCTTC. It specifies CASSSLRTSGRSYNEQFF.

This chain connects TRBV12-3 or TRBV12-4 to TRBJ2-5, with TRBD1 as a possible D gene (5 bases). The CDR3 consists of 12 residues. Trimming removed 6 bases at V and 5 bases at J, with 10 bases between. CDR3 loop: CASRRQRETQYF. Written as DNA, the CDR3 is TGTGCCAGCAGAAGACAGCGCGAGACCCAGTACTTC.

The rearrangement links TRBV12-3 or TRBV12-4 to TRBJ1-5; 7 positions match TRBD1. The CDR3 runs 15 residues. Germline trimming cut 6 bases from V and 4 bases from J; bases unmatched to any gene: 9. The chain's CDR3 is CASSRGTAPNQPQHF. The CDR3 DNA reads TGTGCCAGCAGCCGCGGGACAGCCCCTAATCAGCCCCAGCATTTT.

V usage is TRBV7-6 and J usage is TRBJ2-1; 12 bases are shared with TRBD2. V lost 5 bases to trimming and J lost 7 bases; unmatched junction nucleotides: 9. This CDR3 has 16 amino acids. The germline CDR1 and CDR2 sequences are SGHVS and FNYEAQ. The CDR3 here is CASSAETSGGLNEQFF. CDR3 DNA: TGTGCCAGCAGCGCGGAAACTAGCGGGGGGTTAAATGAGCAGTTCTTC.

The chain carries TRBV4-1 and TRBJ2-4; 11 bases line up with TRBD2. The CDR3 contains 18 residues. The germline gives CDR1 MGHRA, CDR2 YSYEKL. The V segment lost 5 bases and the J segment 1 base; nucleotides outside the gene matches: 10. CDR3 in amino acids: CASSLLAGERAAKNIQYF. CDR3 nucleotides: TGCGCCAGCAGCTTACTAGCGGGAGAACGGGCGGCCAAAAACATTCAGTACTTC.

V usage is TRBV7-2 and J usage is TRBJ2-1; 8 bases are a match to TRBD1. The germline CDR1 and CDR2 sequences are SGHTA and FQGNSA. The length of the CDR3 is 16 residues. V was clipped by 3 bases and J by 3 bases; unmatched bases: 7. Written as DNA, the CDR3 is TGTGCCAGCAGCTTGTTGGGACAGGCGAACTACAATGAGCAGTTCTTC. This encodes CASSLLGQANYNEQFF.

This clonotype was detected ten times or more. This chain joins TRBV5-1 and TRBJ2-5; D might be TRBD1 or TRBD2, each matching 5 bases. The CDR3 is 15 amino acids. Germline loops: CDR1 SGHRS, CDR2 YFSETQ. Trimming left V 2 bases short and J 0 bases short, with 11 bases between. For the CDR3, the DNA is TGCGCCAGCAGCTTCGGGACCGCGAACCAAGAGACCCAGTACTTC. It is translated as CASSFGTANQETQYF.

The CDR3 is CASSLGLSGELFF. CDR3 in DNA: TGTGCCAGCAGTTTAGGGTTATCCGGGGAGCTGTTTTTT. The chain recombines TRBV6-5 with TRBJ2-2; D gene uncertain. Deletions cut 4 bases from V and 6 bases from J, with 9 bases between. There are 13 residues in the CDR3. Germline V CDR1 and CDR2: MNHEY, SVGAGI.

This sequence joins TRBV3-1 and TRBJ2-5; D tentatively fits TRBD1 or TRBD2 (5 bases each). Germline V gene data show CDR1 as LGHDT and CDR2 as YNNKEL (reference sequence). Trimming took 3 bases from V and 4 from J, leaving 18 bases between them. This CDR3 is 16 amino acids long. The CDR3 DNA reads TGTGCCAGCAGCCAGTATCTAGCAGTGAGGGGAGAGACCCAGTACTTC. It encodes CASSQYLAVRGETQYF.

This clonotype was detected only once. The CDR3 spells CSANPTGSYNEQFF. The CDR3 region has the DNA TGCAGCGCTAACCCGACAGGCTCCTACAATGAGCAGTTCTTC. The genes are TRBV29-1 and TRBJ2-1; D possibly corresponds to TRBD1 (6 bases). V lost 7 bases and J 0 bases, leaving 13 bases between the germline ends. Germline CDR1 reads SQVTM; CDR2 reads ANQGSEA. This CDR3 has 14 amino acids.

The chain couples TRBV12-3 or TRBV12-4 to TRBJ2-1; D not resolved. This CDR3 is 16 amino acids long. Between the trimmed V and J ends, which lost 3 bases and 4 bases, there was a span of 16 bases. DNA of the CDR3: TGTGCCAGCAGTTTCGAGGTAGTCGGTCCTTACAATGAGCAGTTCTTC. Translating gives CASSFEVVGPYNEQFF.

This clonotype was seen a handful of times. This chain links TRBV20-1 with TRBJ1-2, with TRBD1 identical over 7 bases. Germline V gene lookup returns CDR1 DFQATT and CDR2 SNEGSKA (reference sequence). CDR3 length: 13 amino acids. The V segment lost 4 bases and the J segment 8 bases; nucleotides outside the gene matches: 10. CDR3 sequence (DNA): TGCAGTGCTACGGACAGGTACAGCAGCGGCTACACCTTC. Translating gives CSATDRYSSGYTF.

The chain is built from TRBV12-3 or TRBV12-4 and TRBJ2-5; 7 nucleotides match TRBD2. Trimming took 5 bases from V and 0 from J; bases not matched to a gene: 15. The CDR3 totals 18 residues. The CDR3 region is CASSPRGRLAVHQETQYF. The CDR3 nucleotides read TGTGCCAGCAGTCCGAGAGGGCGACTAGCCGTACACCAAGAGACCCAGTACTTC.

This CDR3 reads CASSQDVGLAGGEETQYF. CDR3 DNA: TGCGCCAGCAGCCAAGACGTAGGACTAGCGGGAGGAGAAGAGACCCAGTACTTC. This chain connects TRBV4-3 to TRBJ2-5; 14 bases agree with TRBD2. Per germline, CDR1 LGHNA and CDR2 YSLEER. The V gene end was trimmed by 0 bases and the J gene end by 3 bases; junction bases not matched to a gene: 6. This CDR3 spans 18 amino acids.

The rearrangement links TRBV7-9 to TRBJ2-7; 8 bases line up with TRBD1. Germline trimming cut 7 bases from V and 2 bases from J; bases unmatched to any gene: 10. The CDR3 loop spans 15 amino acids. Germline V gene data show CDR1 as SEHNR and CDR2 as FQNEAQ (reference sequence). This chain's CDR3 is CASTALPGQAYEQYF. The CDR3 coding sequence is TGTGCCAGCACTGCCCTACCGGGACAGGCCTACGAGCAGTACTTC.

The chain is built from TRBV30 and TRBJ2-7, with D unclear. The CDR3 totals 11 residues. V was shortened by 3 bases and J by 4 bases, with 7 bases between the two germline ends. From germline, CDR1 is GTSNPN and CDR2 SVGIG (reference sequence). The CDR3 region has the DNA TGTGCCTGGAGATTGGGTTACGAGCAGTACTTC. Residues: CAWRLGYEQYF.

Only a few counts were recorded for this clonotype. This chain connects TRBV29-1 to TRBJ2-4, with D possibly TRBD2 on 5 matching bases. The V and J ends lost 4 bases and 3 bases respectively, with 7 bases between them. The CDR3 is 12 residues long. CDR1 SQVTM and CDR2 ANQGSEA come from the germline V gene. The CDR3 nucleotides are TGCAGCGTTGGAGGGAACAAAAACATTCAGTACTTC. It specifies CSVGGNKNIQYF. Drawing the rest from reference TRBV29-1 and TRBJ2-4, the complete variable domain is SAVISQKPSRDICQRGTSLTIQCQVDSQVTMMFWYRQQPGQSLTLIATANQGSEATYESGFVIDKFPISRPNLTFSTLTVSNMSPEDSSIYLCSVGGNKNIQYFGAGTRLSVL.

This clonotype has just a few counts. This chain uses TRBV25-1 with TRBJ2-2; weak D call: TRBD1 (6 bases). The V and J ends lost 3 bases and 0 bases respectively, with 11 bases between them. Germline CDR1 is MGHDK and CDR2 is SYGVNS. This CDR3 comprises 16 residues. CDR3 in amino acids: CASSDPGTTNTGELFF. The CDR3 DNA reads TGTGCCAGCAGTGACCCCGGGACAACGAACACCGGGGAGCTGTTTTTT.

The gene calls are TRBV2 and TRBJ2-5, with unresolved D. V was cut by 6 bases and J by 0 bases, with 5 bases left in between. This CDR3 is built from 12 residues. CDR1 is SNHLY, CDR2 FYNNEI, per germline. CDR3 nucleotides: TGTGCCAGCAGGGAAAACCAAGAGACCCAGTACTTC. As protein: CASRENQETQYF.

V gene TRBV12-3 or TRBV12-4 combines with J gene TRBJ2-1; the D gene is possibly TRBD2 (5 bases). Trimming took off 6 bases at V and 4 bases at J, with 19 bases between the two ends. The length of the CDR3 is 16 residues. CDR3 loop: CASRPTSFPGYNEQFF. The CDR3, as DNA: TGTGCCAGCAGGCCTACTAGTTTTCCGGGGTACAATGAGCAGTTCTTC.

V usage is TRBV6-2 or TRBV6-3 and J usage is TRBJ2-5; D remains unclear. Deletions cut 0 bases from V and 4 bases from J, with 12 bases between. The CDR3 runs 15 residues. CDR1 and CDR2 (germline): MNHEY, SVGEGT. The CDR3 nucleotides are TGTGCCAGCAGTTACTCGAAACGAGCGAGAGAGACCCAGTACTTC. Its protein is CASSYSKRARETQYF.